This is a list of T cell receptor beta chains from one sample in a study of T cell repertoires in cytomegalovirus infection. TCRdb called the reads again in MiXCR, with one record for every CDR3 protein. Here the sample spans 800,000 to 950,000 distinct CDR3 sequences, less than 35% being singletons. Antigen specificity for these receptors is unknown. The sequences come from cultured CD8+ T cells from PBMCs, collected from culture after CMV antigen stimulation. These receptors all stem from a human donor in good health (CMV status not recorded). Some clones in this sample may be carry-over from other donors' samples. CDR3s include the opening cysteine and the closing phenylalanine or tryptophan.

CDR3aa	v_gene	j_gene
CASSPGEPVGPFF	TRBV4-1	TRBJ1-4
CSARGGTGLIETQYF	TRBV20-1	TRBJ2-5
CASSLVTGGFDNEQFF	TRBV5-5	TRBJ2-1
CASGPRGTNTEAFF	TRBV6-1	TRBJ1-1
CASSYSGFPYNEQFF	TRBV6-8	TRBJ2-1
CASSQDQGWDEKLFF	TRBV4-2	TRBJ1-4
CASSFYPFGSTDTQYF	TRBV27	TRBJ2-3
CASSQTGTSYEQYF	TRBV7-6	TRBJ2-7
CASSLTGGAVTGELFF	TRBV7-3	TRBJ2-2
CASSGSSGTAYGYTF	TRBV12-3/TRBV12-4	TRBJ1-2
CASSQDTGEADTQYF	TRBV4-1	TRBJ2-3
CSAPPGGRTDTQYF	TRBV20-1	TRBJ2-3
CASSELDAGGAEAFF	TRBV6-1	TRBJ1-1
CASSLVQGASYNEQFF	TRBV7-9	TRBJ2-1
CASSLVPEYYGYTF	TRBV5-1	TRBJ1-2
CASSLYAGGFETQYF	TRBV7-6	TRBJ2-5